The 24 T cell receptor beta chains in this list originate from one sample, sequenced in a study of T-cell memory formation after mild COVID-19 (dated by TCRdb to the early 2020s). Libraries were constructed by 5' RACE. Sequenced using an Illumina NovaSeq 6000. TCRdb reprocessing: public reads trimmed at Q25 with fastp, clones called with MiXCR, in-frame beta chains kept. CDR3 protein duplicates are merged, each entry listing the most common genes and DNA. The sample table holds around 470,000 distinct CDR3 sequences, of which around 19% were seen once. Together, the top ten hold approximately 8.1% of the sample. The specimen was PBMCs or a T cell subset sorted from them (not recorded which). The receptors here all came from an adult woman who had mild COVID-19 (a few samples of this study predate the infection). The sample titles of this study are shuffled in the database, so cell type and time point are left out; the donor was told from shared clones.

The gene calls are TRBV7-9 and TRBJ1-4; TRBD1 matches 8 bases. V lost 5 bases, J lost 0 bases, and 5 bases stayed unmatched. From germline, CDR1 is SEHNR and CDR2 FQNEAQ (reference sequence). The CDR3 spans 16 residues. The CDR3 is CASSPGGGPTNEKLFF. DNA of the CDR3: TGTGCCAGCAGCCCAGGGGGCGGACCAACTAATGAAAAACTGTTTTTT.

The chain combines TRBV7-7 with TRBJ2-2, with TRBD2 as a possible D gene (5 bases). The length of the CDR3 is 12 residues. In germline, CDR1 is SSHAT, CDR2 FNYEAQ (reference sequence). The CDR3 sequence: CASVVNTGELFF. DNA for the CDR3: TGTGCTAGCGTCGTGAACACCGGGGAGCTGTTTTTT.

With regard to this clonotype: The conserved final phenylalanine or tryptophan is absent from the CDR3, which likely points to a read error. It is unclear where the CDR3 begins or ends on the DNA, so no DNA is shown, and the CDR3 is as TCRdb lists it. The J gene is TRBJ2-1, the V gene TRBV29-1; TRBD1 is taken as the D call from the table, unchecked against the DNA. Germline V gene sequence: CDR1 SQVTM, CDR2 ANQGSEA. The CDR3 adds up to 13 amino acids, both ends counted. Here the CDR3 reads CSVAETGYEGDAL.

The gene calls are TRBV6-1 and TRBJ2-7, with TRBD2 matching 10 bases. The length of the CDR3 is 15 residues. Per germline, CDR1 MNHNS and CDR2 SASEGT. With 4 bases clipped from V and 4 bases from J, the junction kept 7 bases outside the gene matches. CDR3 in amino acids: CASSAYLAGVYEQYF. CDR3 DNA: TGTGCCAGCAGTGCCTATCTAGCGGGAGTGTACGAGCAGTACTTC.

The chain is built from TRBV7-2 and TRBJ1-5; D might be TRBD1 (5 bases). Trimming pared 5 bases from V and 4 bases from J, leaving 18 bases between. This CDR3 spans 16 amino acids. Looked up from germline, CDR1 is SGHTA and CDR2 is FQGNSA. CDR3 in amino acids: CASSPGQGIRNQPQHF. The CDR3 DNA sequence: TGTGCCAGCAGCCCTGGGCAGGGCATCAGGAATCAGCCCCAGCATTTT.

The table lists this clonotype with a few counts. The chain has TRBV4-1 and TRBJ2-2, with D maybe TRBD2 (5 bases). Germline V gene sequence: CDR1 MGHRA, CDR2 YSYEKL. Trimming stripped 0 bases from V and 1 base from J, with 6 bases between. The CDR3 length is 15 residues. In DNA form, the CDR3 reads TGCGCCAGCAGCCAAGATGCGGGGAACACCGGGGAGCTGTTTTTT. Its translation: CASSQDAGNTGELFF.

The chain recombines TRBV18 with TRBJ2-1; D gene uncertain. Looked up from germline, CDR1 is KGHSH and CDR2 is LQKENI. The CDR3 spans 17 residues. Trimming cost V 3 bases and J 0 bases, with 15 bases left between them. CDR3 DNA sequence: TGTGCCAGCTCACCCCCTATTATTAGGCCCTCCTACAATGAGCAGTTCTTC. As protein: CASSPPIIRPSYNEQFF.

The V gene is TRBV6-1, the J gene TRBJ1-5; unclear D gene. The CDR3 totals 14 residues. V was cut by 1 base and J by 8 bases, with 12 bases left in between. CDR1 MNHNS and CDR2 SASEGT come from the germline V gene. CDR3 DNA sequence: TGTGCCAGCAGTGAAGTGGATCGGTCAGAGCCCCAGCATTTT. Residues: CASSEVDRSEPQHF.

This clonotype came up many times. V gene TRBV29-1 combines with J gene TRBJ2-2, with no clear D. The CDR3 spans 10 residues. Trimming removed 6 bases from V and 4 bases from J, with 3 bases in between. CDR1 is SQVTM, CDR2 ANQGSEA, per germline. The CDR3 bases are TGCAGCGTCAGCACCGGGGAGCTGTTTTTT. This gives the protein CSVSTGELFF.

The chain carries TRBV20-1 and TRBJ2-4; maybe TRBD1 (5 bases). V gave up 0 bases and J gave up 0 bases, with 6 bases separating them. The CDR3 totals 14 residues. CDR1 is DFQATT, CDR2 SNEGSKA, per germline (reference sequence). Here the CDR3 reads CSAREDKAKNIQYF. The CDR3 DNA reads as TGCAGTGCTAGAGAGGACAAAGCCAAAAACATTCAGTACTTC.

This clonotype was observed a few times. The chain is built from TRBV12-3 or TRBV12-4 and TRBJ1-3; D gene unclear. The CDR3 runs to 16 residues. V gave up 1 base and J gave up 0 bases, with 10 bases separating them. Here the CDR3 reads CASSLGSTYSGNTIYF. The CDR3 DNA is TGTGCCAGCAGTTTAGGCAGCACTTACTCTGGAAACACCATATATTTT.

The J gene is TRBJ2-7, the V gene TRBV5-1, with TRBD1 identical over 7 bases. After removal of 0 bases from V and 3 bases from J, the junction contained 6 bases not matched to a gene. This CDR3 has 15 residues. Germline V gives CDR1 SGHRS, CDR2 YFSETQ. The CDR3 DNA sequence: TGCGCCAGCAGCTTGGACGGACAGGTAATCTACGAGCAGTACTTC. This sequence encodes CASSLDGQVIYEQYF. The whole variable domain, remainder taken from reference TRBV5-1 and TRBJ2-7, is KAGVTQTPRYLIKTRGQQVTLSCSPISGHRSVSWYQQTPGQGLQFLFEYFSETQRNKGNFPGRFSGRQFSNSRSEMNVSTLELGDSALYLCASSLDGQVIYEQYFGPGTRLTVT.

The chain employs TRBV12-3 or TRBV12-4 and TRBJ2-4; a weak D match, TRBD1 (5 bases). V was shortened by 2 bases and J by 14 bases, with 13 bases between the two germline ends. This CDR3 is 12 amino acids long. CDR3 residues: CASSLPRQSKYF. CDR3 DNA: TGTGCCAGCAGTTTACCTCGACAGAGCAAGTACTTC.

The chain links TRBV3-1 to TRBJ2-1; D may be TRBD1 or TRBD2 (5 bases each). The germline V gene has CDR1 LGHDT and CDR2 YNNKEL (reference sequence). V was trimmed by 1 base and J by 16 bases, leaving 17 bases between them. The CDR3 runs to 13 residues. The CDR3 DNA reads TGTGCCAGCAGCCAAGGTCGGATGGGGGTGGAATTCTTC. This translates into CASSQGRMGVEFF.

This clonotype showed up just a few times. This rearrangement joins TRBV12-3 or TRBV12-4 to TRBJ1-5; 7 bases map to TRBD1. This CDR3 is 16 amino acids long. J gave up 5 bases and V 2 bases, and 9 bases lay outside the gene matches. The CDR3 nucleotides are TGTGCCAGCAGTTTAACGCGGGCAGGGGGTCATCAGCCCCAGCATTTT. Translating gives CASSLTRAGGHQPQHF.

The rearrangement links TRBV5-1 to TRBJ2-3, with 9 bases aligning to TRBD2. Germline V gene data show CDR1 as SGHRS and CDR2 as YFSETQ. V gave up 0 bases and J gave up 2 bases; unmatched junction bases: 4. CDR3 length: 16 residues. CDR3 DNA sequence: TGCGCCAGCAGCTTGGTTCTAGCGGGAACCACAGATACGCAGTATTTT. As protein: CASSLVLAGTTDTQYF.

The chain uses TRBV7-9 and TRBJ2-3; the match to TRBD1 covers 7 bases. Per germline, CDR1 SEHNR and CDR2 FQNEAQ (reference sequence). The V segment lost 5 bases and the J segment 2 bases; nucleotides outside the gene matches: 13. This CDR3 is 17 amino acids long. The CDR3 here is CASSTGQLKPTTDTQYF. DNA for the CDR3: TGTGCCAGCAGCACGGGACAGTTAAAACCGACCACAGATACGCAGTATTTT.

This clonotype was detected a few times. The J gene is TRBJ1-3, the V gene TRBV7-9, with 7 bases aligning to TRBD1. This CDR3 is 17 amino acids long. CDR1 is SEHNR, CDR2 FQNEAQ, per germline (reference sequence). After removal of 5 bases from V and 0 bases from J, the junction contained 10 bases not matched to a gene. For the CDR3, the DNA is TGTGCCAGCAGCGGGAACCCCAGGGGGAGCTCTGGAAACACCATATATTTT. This encodes CASSGNPRGSSGNTIYF.

This clonotype was seen only a few times. The V call is TRBV6-5, the J call TRBJ2-1; 9 bases fit TRBD2. Germline values: CDR1 MNHEY, CDR2 SVGAGI. This CDR3 region has 15 residues. V shed 7 bases and J 9 bases; nucleotides not matched to a gene: 13. CDR3 bases: TGTGCCAGCACCACTCTCGCGGGGGGGCCGGCTGAGCAGTTCTTC. Protein sequence: CASTTLAGGPAEQFF.

The chain links TRBV25-1 to TRBJ1-3, with 7 nucleotides matching TRBD1. The length of the CDR3 is 11 residues. The ends lost 8 bases at V and 8 bases at J; junction bases unmatched: 3. Germline V gene data show CDR1 as MGHDK and CDR2 as SYGVNS. The CDR3 nucleotides read TGTGCCAGCCAGGGGGATGACACCATATATTTT. It is translated as CASQGDDTIYF.

This clonotype was seen at least ten times. V is TRBV11-2 and J is TRBJ2-7; TRBD2 matches 7 bases. Looked up from germline, CDR1 is SGHAT and CDR2 is FQNNGV. The CDR3 consists of 15 residues. Trimming at V came to 0 bases and at J to 4 bases, leaving 6 bases not matched to a gene. The CDR3: CASSLERLAVYEQYF. The CDR3 nucleotides read TGTGCCAGCAGCTTAGAAAGGCTAGCGGTATACGAGCAGTACTTC.

The chain couples TRBV19 to TRBJ1-5; D remains ambiguous. The germline V gene has CDR1 LNHDA and CDR2 SQIVND (reference sequence). Trimming stripped 5 bases from V and 0 bases from J, with 14 bases between. The CDR3 extends over 16 amino acids. DNA for the CDR3: TGTGCCAGTAGTTTAGGCAGCCCGTATAGCAATCAGCCCCAGCATTTT. It yields the protein CASSLGSPYSNQPQHF.

This clonotype turned up a few times. In DNA, the CDR3 is TGTGCCGCGCAACCCAAGCGACTCTCCGCTCCCAATGAGCAGTTCTTC. This encodes CAAQPKRLSAPNEQFF. The chain joins TRBV15 to TRBJ2-1; D is unclear. Germline CDR1 is LNHNV and CDR2 is YYDKDF (reference sequence). The CDR3 has 16 residues. V was trimmed by 11 bases and J by 6 bases, leaving 26 bases between them.

This chain connects TRBV7-9 to TRBJ2-1; D is unclear. CDR1 is SEHNR and CDR2 is FQNEAQ in the germline V gene (reference sequence). The CDR3 is 16 amino acids. V lost 5 bases to trimming and J lost 2 bases, with 16 bases between them. CDR3 amino acids: CASSPDGDLAYNEQFF. The CDR3 bases are TGTGCCAGCAGCCCTGACGGTGACCTAGCCTACAATGAGCAGTTCTTC.